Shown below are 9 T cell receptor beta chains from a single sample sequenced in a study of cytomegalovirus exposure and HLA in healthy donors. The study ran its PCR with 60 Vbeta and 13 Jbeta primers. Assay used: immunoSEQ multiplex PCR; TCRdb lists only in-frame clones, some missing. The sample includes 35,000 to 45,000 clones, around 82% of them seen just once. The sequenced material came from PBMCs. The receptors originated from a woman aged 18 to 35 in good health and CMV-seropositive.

The CDR3 sequence is CASRKGLVNEQFF. Here the CDR3 DNA reads TGTGCCAGCAGAAAGGGACTAGTCAATGAGCAGTTCTTC. This chain joins TRBV27 and TRBJ2-1, with TRBD2 identical over 8 bases. The CDR3 runs to 13 residues. CDR1 MNHEY and CDR2 SMNVEV come from the germline V gene (reference sequence). After removal of 6 bases from V and 6 bases from J, the junction contained 4 bases not matched to a gene.

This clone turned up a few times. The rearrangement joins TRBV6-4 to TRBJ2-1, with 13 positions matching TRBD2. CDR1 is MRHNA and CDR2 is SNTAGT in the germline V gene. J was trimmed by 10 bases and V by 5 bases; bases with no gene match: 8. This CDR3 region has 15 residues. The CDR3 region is CASSTGLAGKGEQFF. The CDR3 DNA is TGTGCCAGCAGTACGGGACTAGCGGGAAAGGGGGAGCAGTTCTTC.

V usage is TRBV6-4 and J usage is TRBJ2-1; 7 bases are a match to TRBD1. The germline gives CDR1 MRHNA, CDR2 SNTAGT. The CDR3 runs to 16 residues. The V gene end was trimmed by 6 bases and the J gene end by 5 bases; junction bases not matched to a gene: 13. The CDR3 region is CASSRQGLLWDNEQFF. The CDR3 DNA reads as TGTGCCAGCAGCCGACAGGGCTTGCTGTGGGACAATGAGCAGTTCTTC.

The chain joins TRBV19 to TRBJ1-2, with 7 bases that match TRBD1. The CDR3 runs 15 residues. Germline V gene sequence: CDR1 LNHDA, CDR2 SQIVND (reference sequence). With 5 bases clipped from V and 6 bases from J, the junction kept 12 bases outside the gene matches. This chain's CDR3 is CASSFLPRTGNGYTF. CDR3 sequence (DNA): TGTGCCAGTAGTTTCCTCCCCAGGACAGGAAATGGCTACACCTTC. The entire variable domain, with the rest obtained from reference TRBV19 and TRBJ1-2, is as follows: DGGITQSPKYLFRKEGQNVTLSCEQNLNHDAMYWYRQDPGQGLRLIYYSQIVNDFQKGDIAEGYSVSREKKESFPLTVTSAQKNPTAFYLCASSFLPRTGNGYTFGSGTRLTVV.

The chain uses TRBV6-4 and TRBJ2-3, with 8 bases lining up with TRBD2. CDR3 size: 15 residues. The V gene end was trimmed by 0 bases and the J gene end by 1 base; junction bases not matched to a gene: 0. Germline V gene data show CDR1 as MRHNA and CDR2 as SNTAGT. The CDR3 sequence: CASSDSRGGTDTQYF. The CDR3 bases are TGTGCCAGCAGTGACTCGCGGGGGGGCACAGATACGCAGTATTTT.

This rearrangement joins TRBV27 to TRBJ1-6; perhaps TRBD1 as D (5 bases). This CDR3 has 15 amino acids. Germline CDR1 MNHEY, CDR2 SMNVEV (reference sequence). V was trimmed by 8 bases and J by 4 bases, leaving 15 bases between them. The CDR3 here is CASLKMTDYNSPLHF. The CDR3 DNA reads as TGTGCCAGCCTTAAAATGACAGATTATAATTCACCCCTCCACTTT.

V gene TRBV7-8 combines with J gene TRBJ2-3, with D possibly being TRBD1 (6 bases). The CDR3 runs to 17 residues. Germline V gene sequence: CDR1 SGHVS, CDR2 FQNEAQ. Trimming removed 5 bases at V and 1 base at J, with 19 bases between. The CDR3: CASSRPARGSGTDTQYF. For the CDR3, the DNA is TGTGCCAGCAGCCGCCCGGCGAGGGGGTCGGGCACAGATACGCAGTATTTT.

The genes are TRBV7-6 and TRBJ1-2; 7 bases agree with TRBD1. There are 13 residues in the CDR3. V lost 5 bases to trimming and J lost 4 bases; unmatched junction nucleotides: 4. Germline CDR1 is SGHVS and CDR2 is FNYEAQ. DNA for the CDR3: TGTGCCAGCAGCCCCAGACAGGGCTATGGCTACACCTTC. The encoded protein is CASSPRQGYGYTF.

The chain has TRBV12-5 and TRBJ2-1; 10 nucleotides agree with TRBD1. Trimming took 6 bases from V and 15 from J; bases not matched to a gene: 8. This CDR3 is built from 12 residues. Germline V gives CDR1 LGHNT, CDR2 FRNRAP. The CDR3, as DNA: TGTGCTAGTGGACCCGGACAGGGGGTAAGGTTCTTC. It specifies CASGPGQGVRFF. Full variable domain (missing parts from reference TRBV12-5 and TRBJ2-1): DARVTQTPRHKVTEMGQEVTMRCQPILGHNTVFWYRQTMMQGLELLAYFRNRAPLDDSGMPKDRFSAEMPDATLATLKIQPSEPRDSAVYFCASGPGQGVRFFGPGTRLTVL.